Detailed here is one T cell receptor beta chain. Its target is not known. PBMCs served as the source from which CD4+ and CD8+ T cells were sorted. The data were obtained in a study of CD8+ T cells in alopecia areata. Findings of the study overall: Whereas mice showed it more clearly, TCR sharing across patients was murkier, possibly because of HLA. Scalp samples also contribute reads from the resident alphabeta T cells found in normal skin. In lesional scalp, particularly from alopecia totalis/universalis, clonality was higher than in normal scalp.

RNA was extracted and reverse transcribed into cDNA as the sequencing template. Only in-frame clones appear in the TCRdb table, and some are missing; sequencing was by immunoSEQ multiplex PCR. The table records around 210,000 clones, 45% to 70% of them present only once. The germline V gene has CDR1 SNHLY and CDR2 FYNNEI. V lost 8 bases, J lost 1 base, and 4 bases stayed unmatched. This CDR3 contains 13 residues. J is TRBJ2-5 and V is TRBV2, with TRBD2 matching over 7 bases. The receptor was derived from a human donor in good health. The specimen was CD8+ T cells sorted from blood. In DNA, the CDR3 is TGTGCCAGCCAACCTAGCGGCCAAGAGACCCAGTACTTC. Protein: CASQPSGQETQYF.